The clone carrying this T cell receptor (beta chain) appeared a few times. TCRdb's copy holds only in-frame clones and misses some; the assay was immunoSEQ multiplex PCR. The table shows approximately 290,000 clones, with around 88% occurring only once. This record belongs to a study of blood T cell repertoires in COVID-19. This CDR3 is 16 amino acids long. Germline V gene data show CDR1 as SGHTS and CDR2 as YDEGEE. V was pared by 4 bases and J by 3 bases, with 12 bases of the junction left unmatched. This TCR was sampled from a man aged 30 to 45 with acute or convalescent COVID-19. The sample was peripheral blood. This rearrangement joins TRBV5-8 to TRBJ2-7; 8 bases agree with TRBD2. CDR3 bases: TGTGCCAGCAGCAAGGGTAGCGGGGCCTACCTCTACGAGCAGTACTTC. Amino acid sequence: CASSKGSGAYLYEQYF.